The text below deals with one T cell receptor (beta chain). The target antigen is unknown. In germline, CDR1 is MNHEY, CDR2 SMNVEV (reference sequence). This CDR3 contains 16 residues. The V segment lost 4 bases and the J segment 4 bases; nucleotides outside the gene matches: 12. The data were obtained in a study of T cell responses to AZD1222 COVID-19 vaccine. In the study overall: Combined were second doses at about 4 or about 12 weeks. Notes on the study in general: Females outnumbered males among donors, who were mostly white British; clonal diversity was possibly underestimated.

TCRdb's table, derived via immunoSEQ multiplex PCR, lists solely in-frame clones and lacks some. The data show about 98,000 clones, 80% to 85% seen once. The chain joins TRBV27 to TRBJ1-1; 7 bases line up with TRBD1. The sequencing here drew on peripheral blood, taken on day 0 of AZD1222 vaccination. This receptor was obtained from an adult in good health. The CDR3 nucleotides are TGTGCCAGCAGTTCACGCTCACAGGGGATACGCACTGAAGCTTTCTTT. Translating it yields CASSSRSQGIRTEAFF.